Each of the 20 T cell receptor beta chains below was sequenced from the same sample in a study of beta chain features in type 1 diabetes. Reverse transcription of all isolated RNA meant that expressed TCRB transcripts were sequenced. The data were produced by immunoSEQ multiplex PCR, yet TCRdb's version contains in-frame clones alone and is incomplete. The repertoire holds tens of thousands of clones, with around three fifths as singletons. Specimen: Tregs from blood. The source is a woman in her late teens or twenties in good health.

This clone has just one count. The chain carries TRBV19 and TRBJ2-1; 12 bases fit TRBD2. Trimming removed 5 bases from V and 10 bases from J; junction bases left unmatched: 12. The CDR3 loop spans 16 amino acids. The germline gives CDR1 LNHDA, CDR2 SQIVND (reference sequence). In DNA, the CDR3 is TGTGCCAGTAGTGTCCTAGCGGGAGGGCCCTTAGACGAGCAGTTCTTC. Residues: CASSVLAGGPLDEQFF. Together with reference TRBV19 and TRBJ2-1, the CDR3 gives the full variable domain: DGGITQSPKYLFRKEGQNVTLSCEQNLNHDAMYWYRQDPGQGLRLIYYSQIVNDFQKGDIAEGYSVSREKKESFPLTVTSAQKNPTAFYLCASSVLAGGPLDEQFFGPGTRLTVL.

V gene TRBV5-1 combines with J gene TRBJ2-7, with TRBD2 matching 8 bases. The junction had 7 bases not matched to a gene; V was cut back by 3 bases and J by 2 bases. Germline CDR1 SGHRS, CDR2 YFSETQ. The CDR3 length is 15 residues. The CDR3: CASSSSSGVPYEQYF. CDR3 DNA: TGCGCCAGCAGCTCAAGTAGCGGGGTCCCCTACGAGCAGTACTTC. The entire variable domain, with the rest obtained from reference TRBV5-1 and TRBJ2-7, is as follows: KAGVTQTPRYLIKTRGQQVTLSCSPISGHRSVSWYQQTPGQGLQFLFEYFSETQRNKGNFPGRFSGRQFSNSRSEMNVSTLELGDSALYLCASSSSSGVPYEQYFGPGTRLTVT.

This chain joins TRBV30 and TRBJ2-7, with D possibly being TRBD1 (7 bases). CDR1 GTSNPN and CDR2 SVGIG come from the germline V gene (reference sequence). The V gene lost 3 bases and the J gene lost 4 bases, with 16 bases spanning the gap. The CDR3 loop spans 14 amino acids. The CDR3 sequence is CAWRLTGAGYEQYF. The CDR3 coding sequence is TGTGCCTGGAGGCTTACAGGGGCGGGGTACGAGCAGTACTTC. Variable domain in full (rest from reference TRBV30 and TRBJ2-7): SQTIHQWPATLVQPVGSPLSLECTVEGTSNPNLYWYRQAAGRGLQLLFYSVGIGQISSEVPQNLSASRPQDRQFILSSKKLLLSDSGFYLCAWRLTGAGYEQYFGPGTRLTVT.

The rearrangement uses TRBV2 and TRBJ1-2, with D hard to call. Trimming removed 7 bases from V and 3 bases from J, with 9 bases in between. Per the germline V gene, CDR1 is SNHLY and CDR2 is FYNNEI. This CDR3 comprises 12 residues. The chain's CDR3 is CASIADDYGYTF. The CDR3 DNA is TGTGCCAGCATCGCAGATGACTATGGCTACACCTTC.

This rearrangement joins TRBV7-3 to TRBJ1-1; no clear D. From germline, CDR1 is SGHTA and CDR2 FQGTGA. V lost 5 bases, J lost 4 bases, and 14 bases lay in between. CDR3 length: 14 residues. The CDR3 sequence: CASSPGRGTTEAFF. In DNA, the CDR3 is TGTGCCAGCAGCCCCGGACGGGGAACCACTGAAGCTTTCTTT.

The chain has TRBV7-3 and TRBJ2-1; TRBD2 aligns across 10 bases. In germline, CDR1 is SGHTA, CDR2 FQGTGA. Trimming at V came to 0 bases and at J to 2 bases, leaving 10 bases not matched to a gene. The CDR3 contains 19 residues. The CDR3 DNA is TGTGCCAGCAGCTTAACTGGGGGTTCAGCGGGGGGGCCCTACAATGAGCAGTTCTTC. The encoded protein is CASSLTGGSAGGPYNEQFF.

The sample holds a few counts of this clone. The chain is built from TRBV5-1 and TRBJ2-7; D might be TRBD1 (6 bases). CDR1 SGHRS and CDR2 YFSETQ come from the germline V gene. This CDR3 has 11 residues. The ends were cut back, 9 bases at V and 5 bases at J, with 12 bases in the middle. The CDR3 reads CATRQGNEQYF. Here the CDR3 DNA reads TGCGCCACCCGCCAGGGGAACGAGCAGTACTTC.

The gene calls are TRBV5-1 and TRBJ2-3; D uncertain. CDR1 is SGHRS and CDR2 is YFSETQ in the germline V gene. The CDR3 extends over 15 amino acids. V shed 0 bases and J shed 3 bases, with 11 bases lying between them. This chain's CDR3 is CASSLEVTFTDTQYF. In nucleotides, the CDR3 is TGCGCCAGCAGCTTGGAGGTGACTTTTACAGATACGCAGTATTTT.

This clone was seen a handful of times. Here the CDR3 DNA reads TGTGCCTGGAGGAGGAAGGGACTACGCACAGATACGCAGTATTTT. Translation gives CAWRRKGLRTDTQYF. The V gene is TRBV30, the J gene TRBJ2-3; 7 bases align to TRBD2. Trimming removed 3 bases from V and 1 base from J; junction bases left unmatched: 7. The CDR3 has 15 residues. CDR1 is GTSNPN and CDR2 is SVGIG in the germline V gene (reference sequence).

This chain links TRBV10-2 with TRBJ2-2, with 12 bases fitting TRBD2. Looked up from germline, CDR1 is WSHSY and CDR2 is SAAADI. The CDR3 is 18 residues long. Germline trimming cut 3 bases from V and 0 bases from J; bases unmatched to any gene: 5. For the CDR3, the DNA is TGCGCCAGCAGTGATAGACTAGCGGGAGTTGCGAACACCGGGGAGCTGTTTTTT. This translates into CASSDRLAGVANTGELFF.

In this sample, this clone turned up a few times. The V call is TRBV5-1, the J call TRBJ1-1; D not resolved. Trimming cost V 3 bases and J 1 base, with 7 bases left between them. The V gene's germline CDR1 is SGHRS and CDR2 YFSETQ. This CDR3 spans 13 amino acids. CDR3 loop: CASSSGANTEAFF. The CDR3, as DNA: TGCGCCAGCAGCTCCGGAGCGAACACTGAAGCTTTCTTT.

V and J are TRBV27 and TRBJ2-5, with 7 bases that match TRBD2. The closer fit of TRBJ2-7 to the DNA end suggests the J call may be wrong. Germline V CDR1 and CDR2: MNHEY, SMNVEV (reference sequence). The CDR3 totals 13 residues. The CDR3 DNA reads as TGTGCCAGCAGTGGGACTAACTCCTACGAGCAGTACTTC. Translation: CASSGTNSYEQYF.

This CDR3 reads CASSFSRVADTQYF. The CDR3 DNA is TGTGCCAGCAGCTTCTCCAGGGTCGCAGATACGCAGTATTTT. This chain uses TRBV5-4 with TRBJ2-3; D possibly corresponds to TRBD1 (5 bases). The CDR3 runs 14 residues. V was trimmed by 2 bases and J by 4 bases, leaving 11 bases between them. Germline V CDR1 and CDR2: SGHNT, YYREEE (reference sequence).

This chain connects TRBV4-1 to TRBJ1-4; 7 nucleotides line up with TRBD1. This CDR3 spans 16 amino acids. Germline assignment: CDR1 MGHRA and CDR2 YSYEKL. Trimming cost V 5 bases and J 5 bases; bases outside gene matches: 11. CDR3 in amino acids: CASSLNRDSLNEKLFF. CDR3 sequence (DNA): TGCGCCAGCAGCTTAAATAGGGACAGCCTGAATGAAAAACTGTTTTTT.

The chain carries TRBV29-1 and TRBJ2-7; the match to TRBD1 covers 7 bases. The CDR3 contains 11 residues. CDR1 is SQVTM, CDR2 ANQGSEA, per germline. The J segment lost 3 bases and the V segment lost 7 bases, leaving 3 bases of the junction unmatched. The CDR3 region has the DNA TGCAGCGCCTCAGGGGGCTACGAGCAGTACTTC. Its protein is CSASGGYEQYF.

This clone was seen a handful of times. The V gene is TRBV7-3, the J gene TRBJ2-6; TRBD2 agrees at 12 bases. The CDR3 contains 18 residues. Trimming took 5 bases from V and 0 from J; bases not matched to a gene: 5. Per the germline V gene, CDR1 is SGHTA and CDR2 is FQGTGA. The DNA of the CDR3 is TGTGCCAGCAGCCCGGGGACTAGCGGGTGCTCTGGGGCCAACGTCCTGACTTTC. Protein: CASSPGTSGCSGANVLTF.

The V call is TRBV7-9, the J call TRBJ1-4; 10 bases line up with TRBD1. The CDR3 runs 15 residues. With 5 bases clipped from V and 8 bases from J, the junction kept 8 bases outside the gene matches. Germline values: CDR1 SEHNR, CDR2 FQNEAQ (reference sequence). CDR3 nucleotides: TGTGCCAGCAGCCAGAGCGGGACAGGGGCGGAAAAACTGTTTTTT. This translates into CASSQSGTGAEKLFF.

The chain carries TRBV2 and TRBJ2-5; no firm D call. Gene TRBJ2-7 matches the end of the DNA better, so the J call may be wrong. The germline V gene has CDR1 SNHLY and CDR2 FYNNEI. This CDR3 comprises 11 residues. The CDR3 loop is CASRYDYEQYF. The CDR3 coding sequence is TGTGCCAGCAGGTATGACTACGAGCAGTACTTC.

The V call is TRBV7-9, the J call TRBJ1-1; TRBD1 agrees at 9 bases. The CDR3 consists of 16 residues. V was clipped by 3 bases and J by 1 base; unmatched bases: 6. The germline gives CDR1 SEHNR, CDR2 FQNEAQ (reference sequence). CDR3 sequence: CASSFMTGGSNTEAFF. The CDR3 coding sequence is TGTGCCAGCAGCTTTATGACAGGGGGTTCGAACACTGAAGCTTTCTTT.

The rearrangement links TRBV6-1 to TRBJ2-7, with TRBD2 identical over 10 bases. Looked up from germline, CDR1 is MNHNS and CDR2 is SASEGT. V lost 4 bases, J lost 4 bases, and 7 bases stayed unmatched. The CDR3 sequence is 15 residues long. The DNA for the CDR3 is TGTGCCAGCAGTGTTGTAGCGGGAGGTATATACGAGCAGTACTTC. This translates into CASSVVAGGIYEQYF.